In this sample, the clone carrying this TCR beta chain is medium-sized. The germline V and J ends were trimmed by 6 bases and 9 bases, with 17 bases remaining between them. The CDR3 is made up of 13 amino acids. TCR beta rearrangements were amplified from peripheral blood genomic DNA. This sample stems from a study of T cell repertoires in aging, cancer and after chemotherapy. As for the study in general: The full dataset contained approximately 9.6 million TCR reads.

TRB rearrangements spanning V, D and J were amplified using mixed TRB-A/B primers. TCRdb re-called the multiplex PCR reads through MiXCR, storing one row per CDR3 protein. The sample carries about 1,300 distinct CDR3 sequences, roughly 28% recorded once. The sample was blood. The chain carries TRBV12-3 or TRBV12-4 and TRBJ1-1; weak D call: TRBD1 (5 bases). This clonotype was obtained from a human donor with a solid tumor. The CDR3 DNA is TGTGCCAGCAGATATGGACATCAGGGAAAAGCTTTCTTT. Protein: CASRYGHQGKAFF.